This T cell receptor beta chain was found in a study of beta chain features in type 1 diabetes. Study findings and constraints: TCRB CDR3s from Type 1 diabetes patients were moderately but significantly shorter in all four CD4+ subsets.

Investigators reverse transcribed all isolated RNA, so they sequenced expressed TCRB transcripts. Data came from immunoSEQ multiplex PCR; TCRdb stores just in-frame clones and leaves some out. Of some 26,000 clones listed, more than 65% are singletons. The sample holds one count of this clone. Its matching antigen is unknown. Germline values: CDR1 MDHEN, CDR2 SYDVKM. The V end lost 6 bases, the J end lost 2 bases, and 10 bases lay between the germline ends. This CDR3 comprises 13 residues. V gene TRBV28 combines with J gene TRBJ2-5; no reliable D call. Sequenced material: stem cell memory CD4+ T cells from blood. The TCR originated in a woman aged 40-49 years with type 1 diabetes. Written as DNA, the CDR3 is TGTGCCAGCAGCCCAGGTACTCAAGAGACCCAGTACTTC. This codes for CASSPGTQETQYF.